What follows are 27 T cell receptor beta chains derived from one specimen sequenced in a study of blood T cell repertoires in COVID-19. Measured with immunoSEQ multiplex PCR; TCRdb has only the in-frame clones, and not every one. This table holds a few hundred thousand clones, approximately 89% found once. Material: peripheral blood. The origin of the receptors is a woman aged 55-69 years with COVID-19, enrolled during active disease.

The chain carries TRBV9 and TRBJ1-6, with TRBD1 as a possible D gene (6 bases). The CDR3 covers 15 residues. Per the germline V gene, CDR1 is SGDLS and CDR2 is YYNGEE. V was pared by 4 bases and J by 10 bases, with 18 bases between. The CDR3 here is CASSSKPGGGSPLHF. CDR3 coding DNA: TGTGCCAGCAGCTCCAAACCTGGGGGGGGCTCACCCCTCCACTTT. The variable domain in full, completed from reference TRBV9 and TRBJ1-6, reads DSGVTQTPKHLITATGQRVTLRCSPRSGDLSVYWYQQSLDQGLQFLIQYYNGEERAKGNILERFSAQQFPDLHSELNLSSLELGDSALYFCASSSKPGGGSPLHFGNGTRLTVT.

The chain couples TRBV11-2 to TRBJ2-2; D might be TRBD1 (5 bases). This CDR3 has 14 amino acids. V shed 4 bases and J shed 6 bases, with 12 bases lying between them. The germline V gene encodes CDR1 SGHAT and CDR2 FQNNGV. CDR3: CASSSDSYSGELFF. The CDR3 nucleotides read TGTGCCAGCAGCTCAGACAGTTATTCCGGGGAGCTGTTTTTT.

The chain links TRBV10-3 to TRBJ1-5; 7 positions agree with TRBD1. The CDR3 consists of 12 residues. V shed 9 bases, J shed 4 bases, and the junction held 3 bases outside the gene matches. The germline CDR1 and CDR2 sequences are ENHRY and SYGVKD. As DNA, the CDR3 is TGTGCCATGGGACAGTCAAATCAGCCCCAGCATTTT. It specifies CAMGQSNQPQHF.

The chain recombines TRBV27 with TRBJ2-2; maybe TRBD1 (5 bases). Between the trimmed V and J ends, which lost 2 bases and 5 bases, there was a span of 12 bases. In germline, CDR1 is MNHEY, CDR2 SMNVEV (reference sequence). The CDR3 contains 15 residues. CDR3 sequence reads: CASSLRQGRTGELFF. In DNA, the CDR3 is TGTGCCAGCAGTTTACGGCAGGGAAGGACCGGGGAGCTGTTTTTT.

V and J are TRBV6-5 and TRBJ1-1; D call uncertain. This CDR3 has 16 residues. The ends were cut back, 1 base at V and 3 bases at J, with 15 bases in the middle. CDR1 and CDR2 (germline): MNHEY, SVGAGI. The CDR3 DNA follows: TGTGCCAGCAGTTACTTACCGGAGAGTTGGGACACTGAAGCTTTCTTT. This sequence encodes CASSYLPESWDTEAFF.

J is TRBJ1-2 and V is TRBV28, with D possibly matching TRBD1 (6 bases). Trimming removed 7 bases at V and 4 bases at J, with 13 bases between. This CDR3 comprises 13 residues. Per germline, CDR1 MDHEN and CDR2 SYDVKM. The DNA for the CDR3 is TGTGCCAGCACCTCCGGGACAAGCTATGGCTACACCTTC. It encodes CASTSGTSYGYTF.

J is TRBJ1-2 and V is TRBV7-9, with unresolved D. Germline CDR1 reads SEHNR; CDR2 reads FQNEAQ (reference sequence). Trimming took off 7 bases at V and 0 bases at J, with 15 bases between the two ends. The CDR3 spans 15 residues. The CDR3 bases are TGTGCCAGCACCTCGGGCCTGGGAGCTAACTATGGCTACACCTTC. Translated, it gives CASTSGLGANYGYTF.

V and J are TRBV30 and TRBJ1-5, with D unresolved. The CDR3 length is 15 residues. The germline gives CDR1 GTSNPN, CDR2 SVGIG (reference sequence). CDR3 coding DNA: TGTGCTTTGAGCAGGAGAGGGATGGGCAATCAGCCCCAGCATTTT. Encoded protein: CALSRRGMGNQPQHF.

The chain combines TRBV19 with TRBJ2-7, with 8 positions matching TRBD2. Trimming at V came to 7 bases and at J to 3 bases, leaving 11 bases not matched to a gene. The CDR3 contains 15 residues. Per the germline V gene, CDR1 is LNHDA and CDR2 is SQIVND (reference sequence). Written as DNA, the CDR3 is TGTGCCAGTACCGTCGCTGGTAGCGGGGACTACGAGCAGTACTTC. Translation: CASTVAGSGDYEQYF.

The V gene is TRBV25-1, the J gene TRBJ1-1; 8 bases map to TRBD1. The ends lost 4 bases at V and 3 bases at J; junction bases unmatched: 7. CDR1 and CDR2 (germline): MGHDK, SYGVNS. The CDR3 loop spans 15 amino acids. The CDR3 DNA reads as TGTGCCAGCAGTGCTCAGGGGGCTGGGGACACTGAAGCTTTCTTT. Translated: CASSAQGAGDTEAFF.

The chain couples TRBV30 to TRBJ1-5; D gene uncertain. Per germline, CDR1 GTSNPN and CDR2 SVGIG (reference sequence). Trimming stripped 2 bases from V and 3 bases from J, with 11 bases between. This CDR3 comprises 14 residues. The DNA for the CDR3 is TGTGCCTGGAGTATCGGCACTAACAATCAGCCCCAGCATTTT. Its protein product is CAWSIGTNNQPQHF.

This rearrangement joins TRBV11-1 to TRBJ1-1; D ambiguous. The V and J ends lost 3 bases and 3 bases respectively, with 8 bases between them. The CDR3 length is 13 residues. From germline, CDR1 is SGHAT and CDR2 FQDESV (reference sequence). The CDR3 loop reads CASSFNQDTEAFF. CDR3 bases: TGTGCCAGCAGCTTCAACCAGGACACTGAAGCTTTCTTT.

The chain uses TRBV5-6 and TRBJ1-1; maybe TRBD1 (6 bases). CDR1 and CDR2 from the germline V gene are SGHDT and YYEEEE. With 3 bases removed from V and 3 bases from J, the gap between germline ends came to 9 bases. The CDR3 consists of 13 residues. The CDR3 sequence: CASSYRTDTEAFF. In DNA form, the CDR3 reads TGTGCCAGCAGCTATCGGACAGACACTGAAGCTTTCTTT.

Worth noting for this clone: Mismatch with germline at one junction end may stem from a read error. The V call is TRBV5-6, the J call TRBJ2-7; no reliable D call. This CDR3 is built from 13 residues. Germline assignment: CDR1 SGHDT and CDR2 YYEEEE. For the CDR3, the DNA is TGTGCCAGCAGCTTGAAGAACTCCCACGAGCAGTACTTC. Residues: CASSLKNSHEQYF.

This chain joins TRBV11-3 and TRBJ1-5; D is unclear. V lost 3 bases to trimming and J lost 3 bases, with 9 bases between them. Germline lookup yields CDR1 SGHNT and CDR2 YENEEA. This CDR3 spans 14 amino acids. In DNA form, the CDR3 reads TGTGCCAGCAGCTTCTTCAGGCTCAATCAGCCCCAGCATTTT. Amino acids: CASSFFRLNQPQHF.

The CDR3 region has the DNA TGTGCCAGCAGTCGGCCCGGGACAGTCCACGAGCAGTACTTC. This gives the protein CASSRPGTVHEQYF. The chain employs TRBV11-2 and TRBJ2-7, with TRBD1 matching over 7 bases. Germline lookup yields CDR1 SGHAT and CDR2 FQNNGV. Losses at the gene ends were 6 bases for V and 5 bases for J; bases not matched to a gene: 10. The CDR3 runs 14 residues.

A single count supports this clone. The V and J genes are TRBV7-6 and TRBJ1-6; TRBD1 agrees at 12 bases. This CDR3 contains 16 residues. V lost 4 bases and J lost 5; bases outside the gene matches: 3. Germline assignment: CDR1 SGHVS and CDR2 FNYEAQ. The CDR3: CASSSGDRGHNSPLHF. CDR3 bases: TGTGCCAGCAGCTCGGGGGACAGGGGGCATAATTCACCCCTCCACTTT.

V is TRBV5-1 and J is TRBJ2-5; 10 bases map to TRBD2. Trimming at V came to 4 bases and at J to 5 bases, leaving 11 bases not matched to a gene. The CDR3 loop spans 16 amino acids. Per the germline V gene, CDR1 is SGHRS and CDR2 is YFSETQ. In DNA form, the CDR3 reads TGCGCCAGCAGCCCCTTCAGCGGGGGGGCCGTGGAGACCCAGTACTTC. This codes for CASSPFSGGAVETQYF.

This clone was seen more than once but under ten times. The rearrangement uses TRBV12-3 or TRBV12-4 and TRBJ1-2; D call uncertain. This CDR3 contains 13 residues. Trimming stripped 4 bases from V and 4 bases from J, with 10 bases between. In DNA, the CDR3 is TGTGCCAGCAGTTCGACTGAGGTCTATGGCTACACCTTC. As protein: CASSSTEVYGYTF.

The rearrangement joins TRBV11-2 to TRBJ1-1; 7 bases align to TRBD1. V lost 5 bases, J lost 0 bases, and 3 bases stayed unmatched. This CDR3 contains 14 residues. CDR1 and CDR2 (germline): SGHAT, FQNNGV. In DNA, the CDR3 is TGTGCCAGCAGCGAGGGACAGCTGAACACTGAAGCTTTCTTT. Protein: CASSEGQLNTEAFF.

V and J are TRBV2 and TRBJ2-3; D unclear. This CDR3 comprises 15 residues. The germline V and J ends were trimmed by 6 bases and 0 bases, with 13 bases remaining between them. Germline loops: CDR1 SNHLY, CDR2 FYNNEI. The CDR3 nucleotides read TGTGCCAGCAGGAAAACAGAATCTAGCACAGATACGCAGTATTTT. This gives the protein CASRKTESSTDTQYF.

The genes are TRBV7-2 and TRBJ1-3; D possibly corresponds to TRBD1 (5 bases). Trimming shortened V by 5 bases and J by 3 bases, and 11 bases separated the two germline ends. Germline V gene lookup returns CDR1 SGHTA and CDR2 FQGNSA. This CDR3 is 14 amino acids long. CDR3 sequence: CASSAIQGGNTIYF. CDR3 DNA sequence: TGTGCCAGCAGCGCCATCCAGGGTGGAAACACCATATATTTT.

Only one count was recorded for this clone. V is TRBV23-1 and J is TRBJ1-5, with a weak D call TRBD1 (5 bases). TRBV23-1 carries the ORF label, with uncertain function. CDR3 length: 17 residues. The V gene lost 2 bases and the J gene lost 0 bases, with 14 bases spanning the gap. The chain's CDR3 is CASSQPPAGGSNQPQHF. As DNA, the CDR3 is TGCGCCAGCAGTCAACCGCCAGCGGGGGGTAGCAATCAGCCCCAGCATTTT.

This chain links TRBV4-1 with TRBJ1-2, with TRBD1 identical over 7 bases. The germline CDR1 and CDR2 sequences are MGHRA and YSYEKL. Trimming cost V 0 bases and J 0 bases; bases outside gene matches: 1. The CDR3 contains 15 residues. The CDR3 sequence is CASSQEGTANYGYTF. The CDR3 DNA reads as TGCGCCAGCAGCCAAGAAGGGACAGCTAACTATGGCTACACCTTC.

The genes are TRBV30 and TRBJ1-6; D is ambiguous. CDR3 length: 14 residues. The V gene's germline CDR1 is GTSNPN and CDR2 SVGIG (reference sequence). With 5 bases removed from V and 6 bases from J, the gap between germline ends came to 14 bases. As DNA, the CDR3 is TGTGCCTGGGCGCCGGGGATAGGTAATTCACCCCTCCACTTT. This translates into CAWAPGIGNSPLHF.

In this sample, this clone turned up a few times. The chain carries TRBV6-6 and TRBJ1-5, with 10 nucleotides matching TRBD1. The CDR3 sequence is 15 residues long. Germline CDR1 MNHNY, CDR2 SVGAGI (reference sequence). With 8 bases clipped from V and 0 bases from J, the junction kept 4 bases outside the gene matches. CDR3 nucleotide sequence: TGTGCCAGCCGGGACAGGGGCGATAGCAATCAGCCCCAGCATTTT. This codes for CASRDRGDSNQPQHF.

The J gene is TRBJ1-1, the V gene TRBV19; tentative D call: TRBD1 (5 bases). CDR1 and CDR2 (germline): LNHDA, SQIVND (reference sequence). The V end lost 1 base, the J end lost 6 bases, and 12 bases lay between the germline ends. This CDR3 is built from 14 residues. The CDR3 DNA follows: TGTGCCAGTAGTATAGGACTTCCGGGGGCTGAAGCTTTCTTT. The encoded protein is CASSIGLPGAEAFF.